The 24 T cell receptor beta chains below come from one sample, sequenced in a study of CD8 T cells in ankylosing spondylitis. Regarding the study as a whole: Ankylosing spondylitis blood appeared to carry a characteristic TCR beta motif of roughly eight highly homologous variants.

These TCRs' antigens remain unknown. Via MiXCR, TCRdb re-called the 5' RACE reads, giving one row per CDR3 protein. Here the sample spans a few hundred thousand distinct CDR3 sequences, less than 10% being singletons. The sequencing sample was made of blood, either unsorted or a sorted T cell fraction (not recorded which). The receptors shown here come from a male donor with ankylosing spondylitis.

This clonotype turned up a few times. This chain uses TRBV20-1 with TRBJ1-1; 7 bases are shared with TRBD1. After removal of 5 bases from V and 5 bases from J, the junction contained 14 bases not matched to a gene. Germline V gene lookup returns CDR1 DFQATT and CDR2 SNEGSKA (reference sequence). CDR3 size: 15 residues. CDR3 in amino acids: CSAYSTGQPGTEAFF. CDR3 coding DNA: TGCAGTGCTTATTCAACGGGACAGCCGGGGACTGAAGCTTTCTTT.

The chain is built from TRBV29-1 and TRBJ1-2; tentative D call: TRBD1 (6 bases). CDR3 length: 15 residues. Per the germline V gene, CDR1 is SQVTM and CDR2 is ANQGSEA. Trimming removed 1 base at V and 2 bases at J, with 14 bases between. CDR3 bases: TGCAGCGTTGAAGGGCTCAGGGGAGGGAACTATGGCTACACCTTC. This sequence encodes CSVEGLRGGNYGYTF.

This clonotype was found many times. The chain couples TRBV7-9 to TRBJ2-2; D is undetermined. Trimming took off 3 bases at V and 6 bases at J, with 8 bases between the two ends. This CDR3 region has 13 residues. The germline V gene encodes CDR1 SEHNR and CDR2 FQNEAQ (reference sequence). DNA for the CDR3: TGTGCCAGCAGCTTGTCGCCCGCCGGGGAGCTGTTTTTT. Its translation: CASSLSPAGELFF.

There are many counts of this clonotype. Written as DNA, the CDR3 is TGTGCCAGCAGTTTACAGGGGGGAGACTATGGCTACACCTTC. Translating it yields CASSLQGGDYGYTF. The rearrangement links TRBV27 to TRBJ1-2; TRBD1 aligns across 7 bases. Germline CDR1 reads MNHEY; CDR2 reads SMNVEV (reference sequence). J gave up 3 bases and V 2 bases, and 3 bases lay outside the gene matches. This CDR3 is built from 14 residues.

To note about this clonotype: Lacking the conserved final phenylalanine or tryptophan, this CDR3 likely reflects a read error. The chain has TRBV14 and TRBJ2-1; D gene unclear. This CDR3 region has 13 residues. Germline CDR1 SGHDN, CDR2 FVKESK. V was shortened by 1 base and J by 4 bases, with 5 bases between the two germline ends. The CDR3 loop reads CASSQVGYNEQFY. The DNA for the CDR3 is TGTGCCAGCAGCCAAGTTGGGTACAATGAGCAGTTCTAC.

The genes are TRBV9 and TRBJ2-6; D ambiguous. This CDR3 has 14 amino acids. The germline gives CDR1 SGDLS, CDR2 YYNGEE. V dropped 4 bases and J dropped 4 bases, with 9 bases sitting between them. The CDR3 DNA reads as TGTGCCAGCAGCCCTGCTCCCGGGGCCAACGTCCTGACTTTC. This translates into CASSPAPGANVLTF.

The sample holds a few counts of this clonotype. V gene TRBV7-9 combines with J gene TRBJ2-1; 8 bases agree with TRBD2. The length of the CDR3 is 15 residues. V lost 3 bases to trimming and J lost 4 bases; unmatched junction nucleotides: 5. Germline CDR1 reads SEHNR; CDR2 reads FQNEAQ (reference sequence). CDR3 sequence: CASSFLGLGYNEQFF. In DNA, the CDR3 is TGTGCCAGCAGCTTTCTGGGACTAGGGTACAATGAGCAGTTCTTC. Full variable domain (rest looked up from reference TRBV7-9 and TRBJ2-1): DTGVSQNPRHKITKRGQNVTFRCDPISEHNRLYWYRQTLGQGPEFLTYFQNEAQLEKSRLLSDRFSAERPKGSFSTLEIQRTEQGDSAMYLCASSFLGLGYNEQFFGPGTRLTVL.

This chain connects TRBV11-2 to TRBJ1-6, with TRBD1 as a possible D gene (5 bases). The V end lost 5 bases, the J end lost 4 bases, and 15 bases lay between the germline ends. Germline CDR1 is SGHAT and CDR2 is FQNNGV. There are 16 residues in the CDR3. The CDR3 bases are TGTGCCAGCAGCCGCCAATTAGGGGTGTATAATTCACCCCTCCACTTT. Its protein is CASSRQLGVYNSPLHF.

In this sample, this clonotype turned up a few times. This rearrangement joins TRBV7-9 to TRBJ1-3; the D gene is possibly TRBD1 (5 bases). This CDR3 comprises 13 residues. The V and J ends lost 5 bases and 8 bases respectively, with 13 bases between them. CDR1 SEHNR and CDR2 FQNEAQ come from the germline V gene (reference sequence). The CDR3 sequence is CASSPAGGYTIYF. CDR3 DNA sequence: TGTGCCAGCAGCCCAGCTGGGGGATACACCATATATTTT.

The chain carries TRBV4-3 and TRBJ2-1; D remains ambiguous. The CDR3 has 16 amino acids. Germline V gene sequence: CDR1 LGHNA, CDR2 YSLEER. Trimming stripped 0 bases from V and 2 bases from J, with 11 bases between. CDR3 bases: TGCGCCAGCAGCCAAGACTGGGGTACCACCTACAATGAGCAGTTCTTC. Its translation: CASSQDWGTTYNEQFF.

V and J are TRBV7-8 and TRBJ1-5, with 8 bases identical to TRBD1. Losses at the gene ends were 4 bases for V and 6 bases for J; bases not matched to a gene: 8. Per germline, CDR1 SGHVS and CDR2 FQNEAQ. The CDR3 has 15 amino acids. The CDR3 DNA reads as TGTGCCAGCAGCTCCGGACAGGGAAGGACTCAGCCCCAGCATTTT. It encodes CASSSGQGRTQPQHF.

This clonotype showed up many times. The genes are TRBV28 and TRBJ2-1, with D uncertain. CDR1 is MDHEN, CDR2 SYDVKM, per germline. This CDR3 region has 10 residues. Trimming pared 10 bases from V and 7 bases from J, leaving 8 bases between. This CDR3 is CATSQNEQFF. The DNA for the CDR3 is TGTGCCACCTCTCAAAATGAGCAGTTCTTC.

This chain joins TRBV7-2 and TRBJ1-5; D is unclear. Germline V CDR1 and CDR2: SGHTA, FQGNSA. Trimming shortened V by 0 bases and J by 11 bases, and 14 bases separated the two germline ends. The CDR3 is 14 amino acids. This CDR3 reads CASSLARQAQAQHF. The CDR3 bases are TGTGCCAGCAGCTTAGCGCGGCAGGCCCAGGCCCAGCATTTT. Variable domain in full (rest from reference TRBV7-2 and TRBJ1-5): GAGVSQSPSNKVTEKGKDVELRCDPISGHTALYWYRQSLGQGLEFLIYFQGNSAPDKSGLPSDRFSAERTGGSVSTLTIQRTQQEDSAVYLCASSLARQAQAQHFGDGTRLSIL.

The chain links TRBV20-1 to TRBJ1-2, with D perhaps matching TRBD1 (5 bases). CDR1 is DFQATT, CDR2 SNEGSKA, per germline (reference sequence). The CDR3 has 14 residues. Deletions cut 2 bases from V and 6 bases from J, with 16 bases between. The CDR3 nucleotides read TGCAGTGCTAGAAACGTCGACAGTGGACATGGCTACACCTTC. Translation gives CSARNVDSGHGYTF.

This clonotype was seen a few times. The CDR3 bases are TGCGCCAGCAGCTTGGGATTTCGTCCACTCGAAGCTTTCTTT. This translates into CASSLGFRPLEAFF. The rearrangement joins TRBV5-1 to TRBJ1-1, with no clear D. Germline CDR1 reads SGHRS; CDR2 reads YFSETQ. The germline V and J ends were trimmed by 0 bases and 8 bases, with 14 bases remaining between them. This CDR3 contains 14 residues.

The genes are TRBV6-1 and TRBJ2-4; no clear D. The CDR3 is made up of 15 amino acids. Germline V gene lookup returns CDR1 MNHNS and CDR2 SASEGT. V lost 5 bases to trimming and J lost 6 bases, with 17 bases between them. The DNA for the CDR3 is TGTGCCAGCAGTATTGGGGTATCCCCCTCAAACATTCAGTACTTC. It codes for CASSIGVSPSNIQYF.

V gene TRBV10-3 combines with J gene TRBJ2-3; 14 bases map to TRBD2. V trimming: 0 bases; J trimming: 6 bases; junction bases outside the gene matches: 5. Per germline, CDR1 ENHRY and CDR2 SYGVKD. This CDR3 has 17 residues. As DNA, the CDR3 is TGTGCCATCAGTGAGTCCCGACTAGCGGGAGGGTTGGATACGCAGTATTTT. This translates into CAISESRLAGGLDTQYF.

This clonotype occurred a few times. CDR3 amino acids: CAWSVGLTGKSTDTQYF. CDR3 bases: TGTGCCTGGAGTGTAGGGTTAACTGGGAAAAGCACAGATACGCAGTATTTT. The rearrangement uses TRBV30 and TRBJ2-3; D is uncertain. Germline V gene sequence: CDR1 GTSNPN, CDR2 SVGIG (reference sequence). This CDR3 has 17 residues. Trimming took off 0 bases at V and 0 bases at J, with 16 bases between the two ends.

The chain couples TRBV6-2 or TRBV6-3 to TRBJ2-1, with 11 bases identical to TRBD2. V shed 5 bases, J shed 8 bases, and the junction held 14 bases outside the gene matches. Germline V CDR1 and CDR2: MNHEY, SVGEGT. The CDR3 has 17 amino acids. CDR3 residues: CASSGPTSGNPWHEQFF. CDR3 bases: TGTGCCAGCAGTGGTCCGACTAGCGGGAACCCCTGGCATGAGCAGTTCTTC.

This clonotype was detected only a few times. The chain carries TRBV20-1 and TRBJ2-4, with 7 nucleotides matching TRBD2. Germline V gives CDR1 DFQATT, CDR2 SNEGSKA (reference sequence). The CDR3 has 13 amino acids. J lost 3 bases, V lost 6 bases, and 5 bases had no gene match. This CDR3 is CSAEWGGKNIQYF. In DNA form, the CDR3 reads TGCAGTGCCGAGTGGGGGGGCAAAAACATTCAGTACTTC.

This clonotype was seen repeatedly, ten times or more. The rearrangement links TRBV7-8 to TRBJ2-1, with D perhaps matching TRBD2 (6 bases). The V gene's germline CDR1 is SGHVS and CDR2 FQNEAQ. This CDR3 is 15 amino acids long. V was cut by 1 base and J by 8 bases, with 15 bases left in between. This CDR3 is CASSLDGRGTDEQFF. In DNA form, the CDR3 reads TGTGCCAGCAGCTTAGACGGTCGAGGGACTGATGAGCAGTTCTTC. The entire variable domain, with the rest obtained from reference TRBV7-8 and TRBJ2-1, is as follows: GAGVSQSPRYKVAKRGQDVALRCDPISGHVSLFWYQQALGQGPEFLTYFQNEAQLDKSGLPSDRFFAERPEGSVSTLKIQRTQQEDSAVYLCASSLDGRGTDEQFFGPGTRLTVL.

V is TRBV20-1 and J is TRBJ2-3; TRBD2 matches 7 bases. CDR1 is DFQATT, CDR2 SNEGSKA, per germline (reference sequence). The CDR3 has 15 residues. The ends lost 1 base at V and 2 bases at J; junction bases unmatched: 6. The CDR3 DNA reads as TGCAGTGCTAGAGGAAGCGGGACCTTCACAGATACGCAGTATTTT. This codes for CSARGSGTFTDTQYF.

This clonotype was seen more than once but under ten times. The CDR3 loop is CSATRSGTNYEQYF. The CDR3 region has the DNA TGCAGTGCTACCAGATCGGGGACCAACTACGAGCAGTACTTC. The rearrangement joins TRBV20-1 to TRBJ2-7, with D tentatively TRBD1 or TRBD2 (5 bases each). Germline lookup yields CDR1 DFQATT and CDR2 SNEGSKA (reference sequence). The CDR3 is 14 residues long. V lost 4 bases, J lost 3 bases, and 16 bases lay in between.

Only a few counts were recorded for this clonotype. The V and J genes are TRBV6-2 or TRBV6-3 and TRBJ2-2, with a tentative D call TRBD2 (6 bases). Germline CDR1 MNHEY, CDR2 SVGEGT. The CDR3 runs 16 residues. V lost 1 base and J 4 bases, leaving 13 bases between the germline ends. CDR3 amino acids: CASSYWRERITGELFF. The CDR3 DNA is TGTGCCAGCAGTTACTGGAGGGAGAGGATCACCGGGGAGCTGTTTTTT.